One T cell receptor beta chain is described in this entry. The antigen is unknown. From RNA transcripts, TCR beta CDR3 regions were amplified. HTBI primers were the set used in a first-round RT-PCR of the TCR CDR3. MiXCR, applied by TCRdb to the multiplex PCR reads, yields one record per CDR3 protein. Here the sample spans 550,000 to 700,000 distinct CDR3 sequences, roughly 14% being singletons. The data were taken from a study of T cells in Graves' hyperthyroidism and ophthalmopathy. General study points: Blood also carried most thyroid clonotypes expanded above 0.001.

Diagnoses used clinical symptoms, serum thyroxine and TRAb, thyroid ultrasound and orbital computed tomography. CDR3 length: 14 amino acids. The germline V gene has CDR1 LNHNV and CDR2 YYDKDF (reference sequence). J was trimmed by 1 base and V by 6 bases; bases with no gene match: 0. Sequences were obtained from blood. This sequence joins TRBV15 and TRBJ2-2; 9 bases agree with TRBD2. This TCR was sampled from a woman between 35 and 50 years old with Graves' ophthalmopathy. This chain's CDR3 is CATRLAGNTGELFF. CDR3 nucleotides: TGTGCCACCAGACTAGCGGGGAACACCGGGGAGCTGTTTTTT.